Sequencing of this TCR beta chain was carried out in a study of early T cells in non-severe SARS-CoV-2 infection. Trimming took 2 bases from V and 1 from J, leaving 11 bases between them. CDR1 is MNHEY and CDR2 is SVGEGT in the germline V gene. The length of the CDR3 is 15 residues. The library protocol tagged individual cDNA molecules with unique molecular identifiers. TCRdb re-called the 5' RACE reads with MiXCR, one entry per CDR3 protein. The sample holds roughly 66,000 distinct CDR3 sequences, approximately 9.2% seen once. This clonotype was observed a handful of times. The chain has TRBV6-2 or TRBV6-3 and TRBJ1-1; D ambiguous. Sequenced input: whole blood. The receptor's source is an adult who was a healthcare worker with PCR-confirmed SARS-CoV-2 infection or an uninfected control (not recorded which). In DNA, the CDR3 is TGTGCCAGCAGTTACAGGCCGTTGGGGAACACTGAAGCTTTCTTT. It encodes CASSYRPLGNTEAFF.